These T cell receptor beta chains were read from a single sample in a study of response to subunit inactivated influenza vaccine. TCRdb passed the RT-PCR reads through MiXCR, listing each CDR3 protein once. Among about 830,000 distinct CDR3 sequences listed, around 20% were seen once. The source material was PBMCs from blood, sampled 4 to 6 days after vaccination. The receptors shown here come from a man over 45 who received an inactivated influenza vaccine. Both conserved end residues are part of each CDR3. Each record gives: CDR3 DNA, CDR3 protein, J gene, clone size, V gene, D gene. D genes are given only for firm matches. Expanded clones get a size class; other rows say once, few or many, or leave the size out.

CDR3nt: TGTGCCAGCTCACTCGACAGGGCGATCTCTGGAAACACCATATATTTT
CDR3aa: CASSLDRAISGNTIYF
j_gene: TRBJ1-3
abundance: many
v_gene: TRBV18
d_gene: TRBD1

CDR3nt: TGTGCCAGCAGGGACCCCGGCCTTGGTGAGCAGTTCTTC
CDR3aa: CASRDPGLGEQFF
j_gene: TRBJ2-1
abundance: NA
v_gene: TRBV6-1
d_gene: NA

CDR3nt: TGTGCCATCAGGGGGGGACCCCACAATGAGCAGTTCTTC
CDR3aa: CAIRGGPHNEQFF
j_gene: TRBJ2-1
abundance: many
v_gene: TRBV10-3
d_gene: NA

CDR3nt: TGTGCCAGCAGCGGTCAACGGGGCTACGAGCAGTACTTC
CDR3aa: CASSGQRGYEQYF
j_gene: TRBJ2-7
abundance: NA
v_gene: TRBV13
d_gene: NA

CDR3nt: TGTGCCAGCAGCCCCGGCTGGAGTCCTAATTGGGACACTGAAGCTTTCTTT
CDR3aa: CASSPGWSPNWDTEAFF
j_gene: TRBJ1-1
abundance: few
v_gene: TRBV12-3/TRBV12-4
d_gene: NA

CDR3nt: TGTGCCACCAGCAGACTAGACTTCGGGACAGGGAAAGAGACCCAGTACTTC
CDR3aa: CATSRLDFGTGKETQYF
j_gene: TRBJ2-5
abundance: few
v_gene: TRBV15
d_gene: TRBD1

CDR3nt: TGTGCCAGTGCAGGGGGGCGCAATCAGCCCCAGCATTTT
CDR3aa: CASAGGRNQPQHF
j_gene: TRBJ1-5
abundance: once
v_gene: TRBV2
d_gene: TRBD1

CDR3nt: TGTGCCAGCAGTTGGGACGGAGTGGAGACCCAGTACTTC
CDR3aa: CASSWDGVETQYF
j_gene: TRBJ2-5
abundance: many
v_gene: TRBV12-3/TRBV12-4
d_gene: NA

CDR3nt: TGTGCCAGCAGCCAGGGTTCTCTGGCTGAAGCTTTCTTT
CDR3aa: CASSQGSLAEAFF
j_gene: TRBJ1-1
abundance: few
v_gene: TRBV12-3/TRBV12-4
d_gene: NA

CDR3nt: TGCGCCAGCAGCCAATCTAGCGGGAGCCCCTACGAGCAGTACTTC
CDR3aa: CASSQSSGSPYEQYF
j_gene: TRBJ2-7
abundance: NA
v_gene: TRBV4-3
d_gene: TRBD2

CDR3nt: TGTGCCAGCAGGTCTAGCGGGGGGGGAACAGATACGCAGTATTTT
CDR3aa: CASRSSGGGTDTQYF
j_gene: TRBJ2-3
abundance: NA
v_gene: TRBV6-1
d_gene: TRBD2

CDR3nt: TGTGCCAGCAGACGAGGACAGGCAGGAGAGACCCAGTACTTC
CDR3aa: CASRRGQAGETQYF
j_gene: TRBJ2-5
abundance: NA
v_gene: TRBV12-3/TRBV12-4
d_gene: TRBD1

CDR3nt: TGTGCCAGCAGGTTGGACGCCAGAAAACAAGAGACCCAGTACTTC
CDR3aa: CASRLDARKQETQYF
j_gene: TRBJ2-5
abundance: NA
v_gene: TRBV6-1
d_gene: NA

CDR3nt: TGTGCCACCAGTGACTGGACAGGGACCACCGGGGAGCTGTTTTTT
CDR3aa: CATSDWTGTTGELFF
j_gene: TRBJ2-2
abundance: NA
v_gene: TRBV24-1
d_gene: TRBD1

CDR3nt: TGCAGTGCTAGAGATAGCCGGGGGGCCCTAAAAAACATTCAGTACTTC
CDR3aa: CSARDSRGALKNIQYF
j_gene: TRBJ2-4
abundance: few
v_gene: TRBV20-1
d_gene: NA

CDR3nt: TGCGCCAGCAGCTTGAACAGGGTGGAGGAGACCCAGTACTTC
CDR3aa: CASSLNRVEETQYF
j_gene: TRBJ2-5
abundance: once
v_gene: TRBV5-1
d_gene: NA

CDR3nt: TGTGCCAGCAGCGTAGCGGGGCCTCTTTGGGATGAGCAGTTCTTC
CDR3aa: CASSVAGPLWDEQFF
j_gene: TRBJ2-1
abundance: NA
v_gene: TRBV9
d_gene: NA

CDR3nt: TGCGCCAGCAGCCCGCGGGGAGGAGATGAAAAACTGTTTTTT
CDR3aa: CASSPRGGDEKLFF
j_gene: TRBJ1-4
abundance: few
v_gene: TRBV4-3
d_gene: NA

CDR3nt: TGCGCCAGCAGCCTTCCGACAGGGACCACAGATACGCAGTATTTT
CDR3aa: CASSLPTGTTDTQYF
j_gene: TRBJ2-3
abundance: few
v_gene: TRBV5-1
d_gene: TRBD1